What follows is one T cell receptor beta chain and its context. Vbeta (60) and Jbeta (13) primers were used in the PCR. Sequencing was performed with immunoSEQ multiplex PCR; in TCRdb, only in-frame clones are kept and a portion is missing. The table lists about 200,000 clones, roughly 87% of them singletons, with around 0.98% in the top ten. The data derive from a study of cytomegalovirus exposure and HLA in healthy donors. This clonotype originated in a boy aged 2-15 years in good health and CMV-seronegative. Source material: PBMCs.

CDR3 protein: CASSLLAGTDTQYF. The CDR3 DNA reads as TGTGCCAGCAGTTTACTAGCGGGCACAGATACGCAGTATTTT. The chain is built from TRBV27 and TRBJ2-3; 7 bases are shared with TRBD2. The CDR3 is 14 amino acids. The germline gives CDR1 MNHEY, CDR2 SMNVEV (reference sequence). V shed 2 bases, J shed 1 base, and the junction held 0 bases outside the gene matches.